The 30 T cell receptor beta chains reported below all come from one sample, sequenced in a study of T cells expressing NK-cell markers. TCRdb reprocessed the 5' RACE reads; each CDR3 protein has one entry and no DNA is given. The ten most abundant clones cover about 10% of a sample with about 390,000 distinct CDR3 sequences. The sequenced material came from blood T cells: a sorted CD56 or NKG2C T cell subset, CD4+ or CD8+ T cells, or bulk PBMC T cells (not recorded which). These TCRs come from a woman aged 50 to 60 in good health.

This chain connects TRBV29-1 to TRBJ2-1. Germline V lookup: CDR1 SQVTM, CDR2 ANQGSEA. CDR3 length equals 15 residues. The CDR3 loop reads CSIHPTQLRHNEQFF.

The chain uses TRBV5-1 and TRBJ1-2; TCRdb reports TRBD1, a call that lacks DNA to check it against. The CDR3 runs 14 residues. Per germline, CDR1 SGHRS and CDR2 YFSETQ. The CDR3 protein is CASSGGDTGYGYTF.

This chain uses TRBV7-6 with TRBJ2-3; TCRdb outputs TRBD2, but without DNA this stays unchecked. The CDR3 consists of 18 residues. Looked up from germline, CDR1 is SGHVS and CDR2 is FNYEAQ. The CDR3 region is CASSLGGGGYVGTDTQYF.

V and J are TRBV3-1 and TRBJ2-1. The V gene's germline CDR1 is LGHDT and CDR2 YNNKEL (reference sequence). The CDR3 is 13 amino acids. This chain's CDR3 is CASSPYRYNEQFF.

CDR3 amino acids: CASSRVEGLGSYEQYF. This chain links TRBV5-1 with TRBJ2-7; TCRdb's D gene call, TRBD2, goes unchecked for lack of DNA. The germline gives CDR1 SGHRS, CDR2 YFSETQ. The CDR3 spans 16 residues.

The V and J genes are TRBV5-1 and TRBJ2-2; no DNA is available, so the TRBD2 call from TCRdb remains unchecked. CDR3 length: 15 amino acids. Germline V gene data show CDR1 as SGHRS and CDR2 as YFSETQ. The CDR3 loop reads CASLYGAGGTGELFF.

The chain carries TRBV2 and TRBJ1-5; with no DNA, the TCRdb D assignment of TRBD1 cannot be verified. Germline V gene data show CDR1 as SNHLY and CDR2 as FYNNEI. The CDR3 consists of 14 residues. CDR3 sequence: CASSELQGYQPQHF.

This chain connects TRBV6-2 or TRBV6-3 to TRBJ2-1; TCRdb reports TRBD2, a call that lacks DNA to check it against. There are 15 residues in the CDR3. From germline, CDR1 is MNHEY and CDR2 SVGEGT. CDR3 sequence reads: CASSRGLAAYNEQFF.

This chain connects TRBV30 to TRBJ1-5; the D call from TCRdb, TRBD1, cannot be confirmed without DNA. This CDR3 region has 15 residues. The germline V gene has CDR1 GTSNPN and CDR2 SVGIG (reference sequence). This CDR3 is CAWSQGTGSNQPQHF.

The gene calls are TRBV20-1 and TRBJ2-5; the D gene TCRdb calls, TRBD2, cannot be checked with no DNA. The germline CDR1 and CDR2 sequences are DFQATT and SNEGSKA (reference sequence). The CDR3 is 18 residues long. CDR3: CSAQIAGLAGSIQETQYF.

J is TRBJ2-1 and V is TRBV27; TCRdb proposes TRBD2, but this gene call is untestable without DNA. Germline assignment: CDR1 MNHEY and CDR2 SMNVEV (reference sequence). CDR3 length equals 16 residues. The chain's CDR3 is CASSLFWGGPYNEQFF.

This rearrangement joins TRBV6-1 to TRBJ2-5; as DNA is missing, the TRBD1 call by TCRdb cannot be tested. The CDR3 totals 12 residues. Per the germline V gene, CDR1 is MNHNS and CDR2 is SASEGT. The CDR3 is CASSVRGETQYF.

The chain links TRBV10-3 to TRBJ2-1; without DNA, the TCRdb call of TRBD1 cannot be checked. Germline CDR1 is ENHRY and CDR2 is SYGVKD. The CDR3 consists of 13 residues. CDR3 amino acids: CAITPREQSEQFF.

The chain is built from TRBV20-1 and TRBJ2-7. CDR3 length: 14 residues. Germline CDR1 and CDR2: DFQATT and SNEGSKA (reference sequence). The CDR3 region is CSARQGSGPYEQYF.

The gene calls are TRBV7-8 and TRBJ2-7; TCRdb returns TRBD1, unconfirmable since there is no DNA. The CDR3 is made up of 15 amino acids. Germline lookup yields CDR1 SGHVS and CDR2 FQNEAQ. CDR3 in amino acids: CASSPGTAGVYEQYF.

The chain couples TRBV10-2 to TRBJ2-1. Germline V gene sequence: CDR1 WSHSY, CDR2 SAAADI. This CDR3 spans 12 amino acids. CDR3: CASLGFYNEQFF.

The CDR3 sequence: CASSLSDSDTQYF. V gene TRBV28 combines with J gene TRBJ2-3. The germline CDR1 and CDR2 sequences are MDHEN and SYDVKM. The CDR3 has 13 amino acids.

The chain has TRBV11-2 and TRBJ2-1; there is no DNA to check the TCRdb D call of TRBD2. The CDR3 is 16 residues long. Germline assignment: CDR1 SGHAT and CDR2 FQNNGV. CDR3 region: CASSFLTSGSQDEQFF.

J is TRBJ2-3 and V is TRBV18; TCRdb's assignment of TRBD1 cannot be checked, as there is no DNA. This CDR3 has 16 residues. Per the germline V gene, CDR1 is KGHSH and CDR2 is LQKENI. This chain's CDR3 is CASSPEKAGGRDTQYF. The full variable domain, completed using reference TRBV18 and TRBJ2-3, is NAGVMQNPRHLVRRRGQEARLRCSPMKGHSHVYWYRQLPEEGLKFMVYLQKENIIDESGMPKERFSAEFPKEGPSILRIQQVVRGDSAAYFCASSPEKAGGRDTQYFGPGTRLTVL.

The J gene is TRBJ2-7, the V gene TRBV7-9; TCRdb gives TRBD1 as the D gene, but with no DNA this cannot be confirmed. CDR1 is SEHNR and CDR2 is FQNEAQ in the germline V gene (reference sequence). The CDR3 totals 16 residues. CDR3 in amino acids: CASSPLSDRGSGEQYF.

CDR3 region: CASSTLTGNTIYF. The chain recombines TRBV12-3 or TRBV12-4 with TRBJ1-3. The CDR3 loop spans 13 amino acids.

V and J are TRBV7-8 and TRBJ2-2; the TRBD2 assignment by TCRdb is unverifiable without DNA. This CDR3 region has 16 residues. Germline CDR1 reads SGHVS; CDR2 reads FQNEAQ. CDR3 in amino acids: CASSLVAGGVTGELFF.

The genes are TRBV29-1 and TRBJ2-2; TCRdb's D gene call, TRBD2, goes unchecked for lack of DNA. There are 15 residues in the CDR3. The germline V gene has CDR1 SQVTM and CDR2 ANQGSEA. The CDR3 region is CSVEPLAGVLGELFF.

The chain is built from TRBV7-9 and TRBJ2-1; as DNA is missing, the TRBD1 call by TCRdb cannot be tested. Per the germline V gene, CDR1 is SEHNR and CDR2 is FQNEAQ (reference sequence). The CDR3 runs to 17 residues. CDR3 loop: CASITSWGLGWYNEQFF.

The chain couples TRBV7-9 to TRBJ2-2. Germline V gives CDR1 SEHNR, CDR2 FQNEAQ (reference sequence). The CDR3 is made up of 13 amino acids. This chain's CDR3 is CASSSFNTGELFF.

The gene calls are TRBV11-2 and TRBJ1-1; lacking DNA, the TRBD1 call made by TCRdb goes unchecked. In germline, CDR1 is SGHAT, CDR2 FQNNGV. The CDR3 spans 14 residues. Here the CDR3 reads CASSTTQGNTEAFF.

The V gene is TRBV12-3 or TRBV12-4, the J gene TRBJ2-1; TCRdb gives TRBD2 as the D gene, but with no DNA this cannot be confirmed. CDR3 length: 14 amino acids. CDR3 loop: CASSPSGRNNEQFF.

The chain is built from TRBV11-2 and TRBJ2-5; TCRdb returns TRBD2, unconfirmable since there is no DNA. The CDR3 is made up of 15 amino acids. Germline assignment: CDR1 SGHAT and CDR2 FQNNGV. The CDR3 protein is CASSRVGPYQETQYF.

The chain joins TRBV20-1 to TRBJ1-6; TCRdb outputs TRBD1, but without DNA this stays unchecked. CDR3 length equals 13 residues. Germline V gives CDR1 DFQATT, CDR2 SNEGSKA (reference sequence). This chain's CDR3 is CSARSGNNSPLHF.

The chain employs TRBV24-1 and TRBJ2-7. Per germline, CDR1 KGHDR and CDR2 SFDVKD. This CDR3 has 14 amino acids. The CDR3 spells CATSDLDTAYEQYF.